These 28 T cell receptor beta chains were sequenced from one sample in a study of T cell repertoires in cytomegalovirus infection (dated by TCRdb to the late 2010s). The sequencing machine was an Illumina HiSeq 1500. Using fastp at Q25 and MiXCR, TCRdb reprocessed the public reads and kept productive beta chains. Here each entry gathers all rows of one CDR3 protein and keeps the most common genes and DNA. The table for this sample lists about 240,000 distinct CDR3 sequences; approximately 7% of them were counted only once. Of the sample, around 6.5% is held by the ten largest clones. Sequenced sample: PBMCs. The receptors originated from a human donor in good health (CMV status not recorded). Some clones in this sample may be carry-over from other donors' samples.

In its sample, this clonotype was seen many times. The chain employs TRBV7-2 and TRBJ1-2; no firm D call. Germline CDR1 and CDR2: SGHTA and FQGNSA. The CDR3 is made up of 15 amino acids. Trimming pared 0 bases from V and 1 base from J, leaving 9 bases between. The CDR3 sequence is CASSLAFLYNYGYTF. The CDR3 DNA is TGTGCCAGCAGCTTAGCTTTTCTGTATAACTATGGCTACACCTTC.

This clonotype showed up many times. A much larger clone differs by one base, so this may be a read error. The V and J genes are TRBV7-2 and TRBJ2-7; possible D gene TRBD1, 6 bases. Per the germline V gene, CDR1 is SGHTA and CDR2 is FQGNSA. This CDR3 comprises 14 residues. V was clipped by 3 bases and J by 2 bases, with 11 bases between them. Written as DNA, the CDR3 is TGTGCCAGCAGCTTCCGGGACACAGCCTACGAGCAGTACTTC. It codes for CASSFRDTAYEQYF.

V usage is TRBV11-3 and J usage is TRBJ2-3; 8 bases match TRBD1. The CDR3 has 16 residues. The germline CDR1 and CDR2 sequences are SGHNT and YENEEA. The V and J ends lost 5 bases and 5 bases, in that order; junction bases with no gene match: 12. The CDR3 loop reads CASSIRTGKRRDTQYF. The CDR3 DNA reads TGTGCCAGCAGCATCCGGACAGGGAAAAGGAGAGATACGCAGTATTTT.

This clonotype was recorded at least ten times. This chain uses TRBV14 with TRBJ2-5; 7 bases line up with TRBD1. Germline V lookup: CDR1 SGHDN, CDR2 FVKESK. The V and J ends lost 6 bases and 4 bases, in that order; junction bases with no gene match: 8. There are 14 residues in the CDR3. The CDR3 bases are TGTGCCAGCAGACGACAGGGTTTAAGAGAGACCCAGTACTTC. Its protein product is CASRRQGLRETQYF.

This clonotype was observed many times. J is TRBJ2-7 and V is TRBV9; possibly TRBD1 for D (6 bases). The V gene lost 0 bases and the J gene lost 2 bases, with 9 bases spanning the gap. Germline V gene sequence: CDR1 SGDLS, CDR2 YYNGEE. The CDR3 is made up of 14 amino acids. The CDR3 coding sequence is TGTGCCAGCAGCGTAGGGACAGCCCCCTACGAGCAGTACTTC. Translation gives CASSVGTAPYEQYF.

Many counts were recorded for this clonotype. The CDR3 sequence: CSAGPGLAGAPLETQYF. The CDR3 DNA reads as TGCAGTGCAGGACCGGGACTAGCGGGGGCCCCTTTGGAGACCCAGTACTTC. This sequence joins TRBV20-1 and TRBJ2-5; 14 nucleotides line up with TRBD2. The CDR3 totals 17 residues. Trimming took 6 bases from V and 5 from J; bases not matched to a gene: 14. Germline assignment: CDR1 DFQATT and CDR2 SNEGSKA (reference sequence).

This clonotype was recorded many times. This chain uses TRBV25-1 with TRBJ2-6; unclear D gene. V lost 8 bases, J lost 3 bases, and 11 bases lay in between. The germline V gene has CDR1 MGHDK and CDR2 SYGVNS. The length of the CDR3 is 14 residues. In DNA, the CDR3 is TGTGCCAGCCAGCCAGCCATTGGGGCCAACGTCCTGACTTTC. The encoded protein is CASQPAIGANVLTF.

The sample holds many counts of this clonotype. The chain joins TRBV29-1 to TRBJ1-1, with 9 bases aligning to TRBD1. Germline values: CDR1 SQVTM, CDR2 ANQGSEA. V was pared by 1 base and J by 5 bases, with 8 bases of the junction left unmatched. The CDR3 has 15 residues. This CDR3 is CSVEGVWTGETEAFF. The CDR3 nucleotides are TGCAGCGTTGAAGGAGTTTGGACAGGGGAAACTGAAGCTTTCTTT.

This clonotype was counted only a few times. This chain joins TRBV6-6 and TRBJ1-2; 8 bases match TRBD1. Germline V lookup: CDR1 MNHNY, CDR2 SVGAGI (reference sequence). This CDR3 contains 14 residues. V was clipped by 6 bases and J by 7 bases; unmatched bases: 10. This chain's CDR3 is CASRSPDRETGYTF. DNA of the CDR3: TGTGCCAGCAGATCGCCGGACAGGGAAACTGGCTACACCTTC.

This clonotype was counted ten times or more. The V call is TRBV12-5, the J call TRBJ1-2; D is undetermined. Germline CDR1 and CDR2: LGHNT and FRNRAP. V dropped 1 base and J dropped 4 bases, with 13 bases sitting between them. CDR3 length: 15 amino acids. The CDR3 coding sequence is TGTGCTAGTGGTTTGGGCCCGGAATGGGGCTATGGCTACACCTTC. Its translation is CASGLGPEWGYGYTF. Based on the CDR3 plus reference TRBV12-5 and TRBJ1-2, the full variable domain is DARVTQTPRHKVTEMGQEVTMRCQPILGHNTVFWYRQTMMQGLELLAYFRNRAPLDDSGMPKDRFSAEMPDATLATLKIQPSEPRDSAVYFCASGLGPEWGYGYTFGSGTRLTVV.

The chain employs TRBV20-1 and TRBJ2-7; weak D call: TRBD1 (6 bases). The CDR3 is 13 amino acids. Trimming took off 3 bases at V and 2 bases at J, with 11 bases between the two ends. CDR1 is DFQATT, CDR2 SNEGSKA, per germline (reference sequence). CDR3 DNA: TGCAGTGCTAGTACGGACAGAACCTACGAGCAGTACTTC. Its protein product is CSASTDRTYEQYF.

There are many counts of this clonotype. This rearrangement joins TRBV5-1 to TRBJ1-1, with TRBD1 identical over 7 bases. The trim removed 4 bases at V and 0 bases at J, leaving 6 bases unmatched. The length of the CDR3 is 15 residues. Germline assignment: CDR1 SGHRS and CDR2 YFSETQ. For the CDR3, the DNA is TGCGCCAGCAGCCTAACTCAGGGGGTGAACACTGAAGCTTTCTTT. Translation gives CASSLTQGVNTEAFF.

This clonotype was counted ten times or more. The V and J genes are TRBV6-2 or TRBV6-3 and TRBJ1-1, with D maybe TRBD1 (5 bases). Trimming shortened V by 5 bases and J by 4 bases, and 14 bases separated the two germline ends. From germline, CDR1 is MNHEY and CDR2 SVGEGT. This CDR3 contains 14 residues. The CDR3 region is CASSAQGVGTEAFF. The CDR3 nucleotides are TGTGCCAGCAGTGCGCAGGGAGTTGGCACTGAAGCTTTCTTT.

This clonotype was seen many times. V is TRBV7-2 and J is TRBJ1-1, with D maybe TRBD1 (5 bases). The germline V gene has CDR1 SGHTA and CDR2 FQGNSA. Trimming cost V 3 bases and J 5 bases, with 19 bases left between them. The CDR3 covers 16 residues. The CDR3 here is CASSFPSRVYVTEAFF. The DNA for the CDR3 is TGTGCCAGCAGCTTCCCGAGCAGGGTTTATGTAACTGAAGCTTTCTTT.

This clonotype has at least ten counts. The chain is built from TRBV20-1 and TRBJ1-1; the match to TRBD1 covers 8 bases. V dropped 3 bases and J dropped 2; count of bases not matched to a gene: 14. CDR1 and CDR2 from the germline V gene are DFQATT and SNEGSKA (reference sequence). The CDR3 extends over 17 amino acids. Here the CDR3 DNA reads TGCAGTGCTAGTTTTGACAGGGGCCACCCCACAAACACTGAAGCTTTCTTT. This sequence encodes CSASFDRGHPTNTEAFF.

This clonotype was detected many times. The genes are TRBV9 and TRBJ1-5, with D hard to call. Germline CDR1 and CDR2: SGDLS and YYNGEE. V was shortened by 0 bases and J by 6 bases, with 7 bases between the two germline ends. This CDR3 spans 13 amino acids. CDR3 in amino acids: CASSVGGVQPQHF. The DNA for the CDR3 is TGTGCCAGCAGCGTAGGGGGAGTTCAGCCCCAGCATTTT.

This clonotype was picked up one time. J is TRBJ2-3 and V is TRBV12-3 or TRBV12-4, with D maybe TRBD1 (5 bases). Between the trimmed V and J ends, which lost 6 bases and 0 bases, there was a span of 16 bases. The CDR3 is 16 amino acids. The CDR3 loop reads CASSLRGDRSTDTQYF. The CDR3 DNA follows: TGTGCCAGCAGCCTACGAGGCGACAGAAGCACAGATACGCAGTATTTT.

DNA for the CDR3: TGCAGCGTTGGAGGTCCGTCCAAAAACATTCAGTACTTC. This gives the protein CSVGGPSKNIQYF. The J gene is TRBJ2-4, the V gene TRBV29-1; D is unresolved. Germline lookup yields CDR1 SQVTM and CDR2 ANQGSEA. Trimming left V 4 bases short and J 2 bases short, with 9 bases between. The CDR3 contains 13 residues.

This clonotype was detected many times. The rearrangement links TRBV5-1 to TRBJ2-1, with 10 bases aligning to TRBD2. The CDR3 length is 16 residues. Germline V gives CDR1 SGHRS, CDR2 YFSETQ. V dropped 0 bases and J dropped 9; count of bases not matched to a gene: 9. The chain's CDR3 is CASSLVPSGGGGEQFF. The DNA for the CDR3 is TGCGCCAGCAGCTTGGTCCCTAGCGGGGGAGGAGGTGAGCAGTTCTTC.

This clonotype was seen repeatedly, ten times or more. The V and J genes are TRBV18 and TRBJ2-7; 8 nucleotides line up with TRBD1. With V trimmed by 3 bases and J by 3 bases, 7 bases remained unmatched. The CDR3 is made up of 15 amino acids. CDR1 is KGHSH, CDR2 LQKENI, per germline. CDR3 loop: CASSPRDRILYEQYF. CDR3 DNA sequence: TGTGCCAGCTCACCTCGGGACAGGATCCTCTACGAGCAGTACTTC.

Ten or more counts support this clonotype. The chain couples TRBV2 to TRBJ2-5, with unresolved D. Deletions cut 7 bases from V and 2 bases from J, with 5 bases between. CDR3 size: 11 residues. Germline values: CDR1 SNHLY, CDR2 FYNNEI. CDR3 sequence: CASNLQETQYF. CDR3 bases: TGTGCCAGCAACCTTCAAGAGACCCAGTACTTC.

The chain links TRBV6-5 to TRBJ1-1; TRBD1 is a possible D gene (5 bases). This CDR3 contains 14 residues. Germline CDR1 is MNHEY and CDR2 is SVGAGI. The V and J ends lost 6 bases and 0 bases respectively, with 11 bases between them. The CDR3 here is CASRPLGLNTEAFF. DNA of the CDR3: TGTGCCAGCAGGCCCCTGGGGCTGAACACTGAAGCTTTCTTT.

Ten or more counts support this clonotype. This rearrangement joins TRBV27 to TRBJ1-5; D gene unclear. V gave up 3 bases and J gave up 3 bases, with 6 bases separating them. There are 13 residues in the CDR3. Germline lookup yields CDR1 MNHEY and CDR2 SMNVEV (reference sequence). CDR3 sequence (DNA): TGTGCCAGCAGTTTGTGGTCCAATCAGCCCCAGCATTTT. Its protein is CASSLWSNQPQHF.

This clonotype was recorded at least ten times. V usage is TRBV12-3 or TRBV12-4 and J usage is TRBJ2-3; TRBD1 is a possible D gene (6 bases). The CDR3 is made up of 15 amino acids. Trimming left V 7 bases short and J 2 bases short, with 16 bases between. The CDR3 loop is CASIRQGFPTDTQYF. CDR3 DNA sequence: TGTGCCAGCATTCGGCAGGGGTTCCCCACAGATACGCAGTATTTT.

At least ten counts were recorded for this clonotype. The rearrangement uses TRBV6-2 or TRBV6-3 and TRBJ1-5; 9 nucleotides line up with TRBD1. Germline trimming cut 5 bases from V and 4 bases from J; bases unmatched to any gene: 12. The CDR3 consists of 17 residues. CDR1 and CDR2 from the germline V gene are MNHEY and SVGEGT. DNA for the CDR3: TGTGCCAGCAGTCGCCCACAGGGGGCATTGAAGAATCAGCCCCAGCATTTT. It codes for CASSRPQGALKNQPQHF.

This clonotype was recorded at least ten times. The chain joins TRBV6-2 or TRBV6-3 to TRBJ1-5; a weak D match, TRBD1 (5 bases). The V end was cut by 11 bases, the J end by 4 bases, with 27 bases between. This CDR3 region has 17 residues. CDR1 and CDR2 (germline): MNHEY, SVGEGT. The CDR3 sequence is CAPKCPPFQGGNQPQHF. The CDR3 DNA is TGTGCCCCCAAGTGCCCCCCCTTCCAGGGTGGTAATCAGCCCCAGCATTTT.

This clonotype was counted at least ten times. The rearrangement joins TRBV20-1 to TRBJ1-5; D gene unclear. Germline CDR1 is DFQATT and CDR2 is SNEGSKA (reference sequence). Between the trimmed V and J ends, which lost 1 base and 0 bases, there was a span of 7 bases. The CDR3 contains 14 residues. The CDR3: CSARVPGSNQPQHF. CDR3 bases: TGCAGTGCTAGAGTTCCGGGTAGCAATCAGCCCCAGCATTTT.

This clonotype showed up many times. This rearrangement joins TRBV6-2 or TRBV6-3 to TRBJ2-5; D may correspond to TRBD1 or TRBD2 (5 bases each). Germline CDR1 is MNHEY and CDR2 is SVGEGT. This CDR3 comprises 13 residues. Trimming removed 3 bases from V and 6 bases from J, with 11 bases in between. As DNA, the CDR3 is TGTGCCAGCAGTTATGTCGGGGCAAAGACCCAGTACTTC. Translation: CASSYVGAKTQYF.